The rows below give T cell receptor beta chains drawn from one sample of a study of T-cell reconstitution after alpha-beta-depleted transplantation in children. Via MiXCR, TCRdb re-called the PCR reads, giving one row per CDR3 protein. The profile shows over 400,000 distinct CDR3 sequences, around an eighth of them singletons. Material: PBMCs from the stem cell graft donor, obtained from the stem cell graft. Every receptor here comes from a human donor who donated a stem cell graft to a child with combined immunodeficiency. Each CDR3 is given with its conserved first and last residue. D genes are given only for firm matches. Part of the rows lack a size; the others show once, few, many or a class for expanded clones.

cdr3_aa	cdr3_nt	v_call	j_call	d_call	clone_size
CSAQTSAFSNQPQHF	TGCAGTGCACAGACCTCTGCGTTTAGCAATCAGCCCCAGCATTTT	TRBV20-1	TRBJ1-5	-	-
CASNRHSYNEQFF	TGTGCCAGCAACCGGCACTCCTACAATGAGCAGTTCTTC	TRBV5-5	TRBJ2-1	-	many
CASSGIHGLRGETQYF	TGTGCCAGCAGTGGGATCCACGGACTGCGGGGAGAGACCCAGTACTTC	TRBV27	TRBJ2-5	-	-
CASVGLSEKLFF	TGTGCCAGCGTGGGATTAAGTGAAAAACTGTTTTTT	TRBV12-3/TRBV12-4	TRBJ1-4	-	-
CASSSKLAGVADTQYF	TGCGCCAGCAGCTCGAAACTAGCGGGAGTCGCAGATACGCAGTATTTT	TRBV5-1	TRBJ2-3	TRBD2	-
CASSLWAGGRSDTQYF	TGTGCCAGCAGTTTATGGGCAGGGGGTCGTTCAGATACGCAGTATTTT	TRBV27	TRBJ2-3	TRBD1	few
CSAPKAPSSYNEQFF	TGCAGTGCCCCTAAGGCGCCCAGCTCCTACAATGAGCAGTTCTTC	TRBV20-1	TRBJ2-1	-	-
CASRARNTGELFF	TGTGCCAGCAGGGCACGGAACACCGGGGAGCTGTTTTTT	TRBV12-3/TRBV12-4	TRBJ2-2	-	many
CASSRLRDRGRNEQFF	TGTGCCAGCAGCCGTCTCCGGGACAGGGGGCGCAATGAGCAGTTCTTC	TRBV11-2	TRBJ2-1	TRBD1	few
CASSFMPTYGYTF	TGTGCCAGCAGTTTCATGCCCACCTATGGCTACACCTTC	TRBV12-3/TRBV12-4	TRBJ1-2	-	-
CASSQGPSGHFYGYTF	TGCGCCAGCAGCCAAGGTCCCTCCGGACACTTCTATGGCTACACCTTC	TRBV4-3	TRBJ1-2	-	few
CASTQGYEQYF	TGTGCCAGCACTCAAGGGTACGAGCAGTACTTC	TRBV6-2/TRBV6-3	TRBJ2-7	-	many
CAGGGVNYEQYF	TGTGCCGGAGGGGGGGTCAACTACGAGCAGTACTTC	TRBV30	TRBJ2-7	-	few
CSVGRELGYEQFF	TGCAGCGTTGGTCGGGAGTTGGGCTATGAGCAGTTCTTC	TRBV29-1	TRBJ2-1	-	few
CASSLGSGTGGKEQYF	TGTGCCAGCAGCTTAGGGTCCGGGACAGGGGGGAAAGAGCAGTACTTC	TRBV7-8	TRBJ2-7	TRBD1	few
CASSLSSGRVDTQYF	TGTGCCAGCAGCTTATCGAGCGGGAGGGTAGATACGCAGTATTTT	TRBV7-2	TRBJ2-3	TRBD2	many
CASSFGGTGGDEQYF	TGTGCCAGCAGTTTTGGAGGGACAGGGGGAGACGAGCAGTACTTC	TRBV27	TRBJ2-7	TRBD1	-
CASSFDRARGTQHF	TGTGCCAGCAGTTTTGATCGAGCTAGGGGGACCCAGCATTTT	TRBV12-3/TRBV12-4	TRBJ1-5	-	-
CASSPHQGRNTGELFF	TGTGCCAGCAGCCCCCATCAGGGGCGAAACACCGGGGAGCTGTTTTTT	TRBV9	TRBJ2-2	-	few
CATSDGPEGQFF	TGTGCCACCAGTGACGGACCCGAGGGACAGTTCTTC	TRBV24-1	TRBJ2-1	-	many
CASSLGLGPSYNEQFF	TGTGCCAGCAGCCTTGGCTTAGGGCCTTCCTACAATGAGCAGTTCTTC	TRBV12-3/TRBV12-4	TRBJ2-1	-	many
CASSVETGARYGYTF	TGTGCCAGCAGCGTAGAGACCGGGGCGCGTTACGGCTACACCTTC	TRBV9	TRBJ1-2	-	few
CASSARTSGSYEQFF	TGTGCCAGCAGCGCCCGGACTAGCGGGAGCTATGAGCAGTTCTTC	TRBV9	TRBJ2-1	TRBD2	many
CSAPRTGATEAFF	TGCAGTGCGCCGCGGACAGGGGCGACTGAAGCTTTCTTT	TRBV20-1	TRBJ1-1	TRBD1	many
CASSYDWNGGYTF	TGTGCCAGCAGTTACGACTGGAATGGTGGCTACACCTTC	TRBV6-5	TRBJ1-2	-	-
CSARDSSHNYGYTF	TGCAGTGCTAGAGATTCGAGTCATAACTATGGCTACACCTTC	TRBV20-1	TRBJ1-2	-	few
CASSFENPYSYNEQFF	TGTGCCAGCAGTTTTGAGAATCCTTATTCCTACAATGAGCAGTTCTTC	TRBV12-3/TRBV12-4	TRBJ2-1	-	-
CSVEEAGTDEQYF	TGCAGCGTTGAAGAGGCAGGAACGGACGAGCAGTACTTC	TRBV29-1	TRBJ2-7	-	-
CASSEWKANQPQHF	TGTGCCAGCAGTGAGTGGAAGGCGAATCAGCCCCAGCATTTT	TRBV27	TRBJ1-5	-	-
CASSLSTSGREQFF	TGTGCCAGCAGCCTATCTACTAGCGGGAGGGAACAGTTCTTC	TRBV3-1	TRBJ2-1	TRBD2	few
CASSQDRGGGGHGYTF	TGTGCCAGCAGCCAAGATCGTGGGGGAGGGGGTCATGGCTACACCTTC	TRBV4-2	TRBJ1-2	-	few
CSARAQLAGETGELFF	TGCAGTGCTAGAGCTCAACTAGCGGGAGAAACCGGGGAGCTGTTTTTT	TRBV20-1	TRBJ2-2	TRBD2	few
CASGPAGGSYEQYF	TGCGCCAGCGGACCAGCGGGAGGGTCCTACGAGCAGTACTTC	TRBV5-1	TRBJ2-7	TRBD2	few
CAWSVARYNSPLHF	TGTGCCTGGAGTGTAGCCAGATATAATTCACCCCTCCACTTT	TRBV30	TRBJ1-6	-	-
CASSLAGQSSYNEQFF	TGTGCCAGCAGTTTAGCCGGACAGAGCTCCTACAATGAGCAGTTCTTC	TRBV12-3/TRBV12-4	TRBJ2-1	-	many
CASSLPQKREVQYF	TGTGCCAGCAGCTTACCCCAGAAGAGGGAAGTTCAGTACTTC	TRBV7-9	TRBJ2-4	-	many
CASGGGGEGNTEAFF	TGTGCCAGCGGGGGAGGAGGAGAGGGGAACACTGAAGCTTTCTTT	TRBV4-2	TRBJ1-1	-	many
CASSLDAASFTGELFF	TGTGCCAGCAGCTTAGATGCGGCCAGCTTCACCGGGGAGCTGTTTTTT	TRBV7-3	TRBJ2-2	-	many
CASSTGTSGDDEQFF	TGTGCCAGCAGTACAGGGACTAGCGGGGATGATGAGCAGTTCTTC	TRBV6-1	TRBJ2-1	TRBD2	-
CASSLEPPGNTGELFF	TGTGCCAGCAGCTTGGAACCGCCAGGGAACACCGGGGAGCTGTTTTTT	TRBV5-6	TRBJ2-2	-	many
CASSVRGAGNTIYF	TGTGCCAGCAGTGTTCGTGGGGCTGGAAACACCATATATTTT	TRBV6-2/TRBV6-3	TRBJ1-3	-	-
CSARPRIPLTKNIQYF	TGCAGTGCTAGACCTCGCATTCCCCTTACCAAAAACATTCAGTACTTC	TRBV20-1	TRBJ2-4	-	few
CASTKGAGTRLGIYEQYF	TGTGCCAGCACCAAAGGCGCCGGGACCAGGCTCGGCATCTACGAGCAGTACTTC	TRBV27	TRBJ2-7	-	once
CASSHSGARRIPVYF	TGTGCCAGCAGCCATTCCGGGGCTCGGCGCATCCCGGTATATTTT	TRBV7-9	TRBJ1-3	-	-
CASSYSIRGTYGYTF	TGTGCCAGCAGTTACTCGATCCGAGGGACCTATGGCTACACCTTC	TRBV6-5	TRBJ1-2	-	-